These 30 T cell receptor beta chains originate from one sample sequenced in a study of cytomegalovirus exposure and HLA in healthy donors (dated by TCRdb to about 2017). The library was prepared using the immunoSEQ multiplex PCR assay. For the multiplex PCR, a mixture combining 60 forward primers for TCR Vbeta segments and 13 reverse primers for TCR Jbeta segments was used. TCRdb's version of the immuneACCESS table is confined to in-frame rearrangements and falls short of the full clone set. An unresolved V gene accounts for under half of the shortfall where checked; the remainder is of unknown origin. The sample includes about 200,000 clones, with less than 85% observed a single time. In total, the top ten clones hold less than 2% of the sample. The sequencing input was PBMCs. The receptors here all came from a girl between 10 and 17 years old in good health and CMV-seropositive.

The chain recombines TRBV9 with TRBJ2-5; possible D gene TRBD1, 5 bases. This CDR3 has 14 amino acids. CDR1 is SGDLS, CDR2 YYNGEE, per germline. V shed 0 bases and J shed 8 bases, with 14 bases lying between them. The CDR3 reads CASSVDPGMETQYF. DNA of the CDR3: TGTGCCAGCAGCGTAGATCCAGGGATGGAAACCCAGTACTTC. Combining the CDR3 with reference TRBV9 and TRBJ2-5 gives the whole variable domain DSGVTQTPKHLITATGQRVTLRCSPRSGDLSVYWYQQSLDQGLQFLIQYYNGEERAKGNILERFSAQQFPDLHSELNLSSLELGDSALYFCASSVDPGMETQYFGPGTRLLVL.

CDR3 bases: TGTGCCAGCAGTGAAATCTCAGGGGGCGGTTATGGCTACACCTTC. This translates into CASSEISGGGYGYTF. The V gene is TRBV2, the J gene TRBJ1-2, with 8 bases identical to TRBD1. Germline-derived CDR1 and CDR2 are SNHLY and FYNNEI. With 2 bases clipped from V and 5 bases from J, the junction kept 7 bases outside the gene matches. CDR3 length: 15 amino acids.

In DNA, the CDR3 is TGTGCCAGCATCCAGACAGGTCTATCCTACGAGCAGTACTTC. This gives the protein CASIQTGLSYEQYF. The chain combines TRBV5-8 with TRBJ2-7; a weak D match, TRBD1 (6 bases). Germline V gene sequence: CDR1 SGHTS, CDR2 YDEGEE. V was shortened by 6 bases and J by 1 base, with 14 bases between the two germline ends. This CDR3 has 14 residues.

The chain joins TRBV6-6 to TRBJ1-2; perhaps TRBD1 as D (6 bases). Germline CDR1 is MNHNY and CDR2 is SVGAGI (reference sequence). CDR3 length: 15 residues. V dropped 8 bases and J dropped 7 bases, with 23 bases sitting between them. For the CDR3, the DNA is TGTGCCAGCCTCCCTATCCCGGGACAAAGGAGTGGCTACACCTTC. It yields the protein CASLPIPGQRSGYTF.

This sequence joins TRBV27 and TRBJ2-1, with D maybe TRBD2 (7 bases). From germline, CDR1 is MNHEY and CDR2 SMNVEV (reference sequence). The CDR3 has 14 amino acids. V was trimmed by 3 bases and J by 7 bases, leaving 13 bases between them. CDR3 DNA: TGTGCCAGCAGTTTGGGTGGGGGGGCTAATGAGCAGTTCTTC. Its translation is CASSLGGGANEQFF.

The sample holds a few counts of this clone. V and J are TRBV7-2 and TRBJ2-1; 8 nucleotides line up with TRBD2. Unmatched junction bases numbered 14, after V lost 7 bases and J lost 9 bases. Per the germline V gene, CDR1 is SGHTA and CDR2 is FQGNSA. This CDR3 region has 15 residues. The CDR3 DNA reads TGTGCCAGCACCCAACCTCCGGGGGGGCGGAGTGAGCAGTTCTTC. This gives the protein CASTQPPGGRSEQFF.

The chain couples TRBV7-2 to TRBJ2-5; 7 nucleotides match TRBD1. The tail of the sequence fits TRBJ2-7 better, so the J call may be wrong. The V gene's germline CDR1 is SGHTA and CDR2 FQGNSA. This CDR3 is built from 13 residues. The CDR3 DNA is TGTGCCAGCAGCCGGGACAGCACCTACGAGCAGTACTTC. Translated, it gives CASSRDSTYEQYF.

The chain employs TRBV14 and TRBJ2-7; 7 nucleotides align to TRBD1. This CDR3 comprises 15 residues. V shed 4 bases and J 3 bases; nucleotides not matched to a gene: 9. The germline V gene has CDR1 SGHDN and CDR2 FVKESK. The CDR3 region is CASSLGQRLGYEQYF. CDR3 nucleotide sequence: TGTGCCAGCAGCCTGGGACAGCGGCTGGGCTACGAGCAGTACTTC.

V is TRBV7-8 and J is TRBJ2-7, with 9 bases matching TRBD2. CDR3 length: 15 residues. Germline CDR1 reads SGHVS; CDR2 reads FQNEAQ. Trimming at V came to 4 bases and at J to 6 bases, leaving 10 bases not matched to a gene. The CDR3: CASSSRGGGAGEQYF. DNA for the CDR3: TGTGCCAGCAGCTCCCGTGGCGGGGGGGCGGGCGAGCAGTACTTC.

This chain links TRBV6-1 with TRBJ2-7, with D tentatively TRBD1 (6 bases). This CDR3 contains 15 residues. Between the trimmed V and J ends, which lost 5 bases and 0 bases, there was a span of 14 bases. CDR1 and CDR2 from the germline V gene are MNHNS and SASEGT. The CDR3 is CASSRLWDNSYEQYF. CDR3 coding DNA: TGTGCCAGCAGTCGCCTCTGGGACAACTCCTACGAGCAGTACTTC.

V usage is TRBV7-9 and J usage is TRBJ2-5; tentative D call: TRBD1 (6 bases). The germline gives CDR1 SEHNR, CDR2 FQNEAQ (reference sequence). The CDR3 sequence is 15 residues long. Trimming took 5 bases from V and 5 from J, leaving 18 bases between them. CDR3 loop: CASSVWDNYMETQYF. The CDR3 region has the DNA TGTGCCAGCAGCGTTTGGGACAATTATATGGAGACCCAGTACTTC.

In DNA form, the CDR3 reads TGTGCCAGCAGCTTAGGACTAGCGGGGACTAGCCAAGAGACCCAGTACTTC. This gives the protein CASSLGLAGTSQETQYF. The chain joins TRBV11-3 to TRBJ2-5; 11 bases map to TRBD2. Germline CDR1 and CDR2: SGHNT and YENEEA. The V gene end was trimmed by 1 base and the J gene end by 1 base; junction bases not matched to a gene: 5. This CDR3 has 17 amino acids.

This clone was found once. The J gene is TRBJ2-7, the V gene TRBV5-6; D is possibly TRBD1 (5 bases). Germline CDR1 reads SGHDT; CDR2 reads YYEEEE. This CDR3 has 12 residues. Trimming left V 4 bases short and J 3 bases short, with 8 bases between. The chain's CDR3 is CASSQQDYEQYF. The CDR3 coding sequence is TGTGCCAGCAGCCAACAGGACTACGAGCAGTACTTC. The full variable domain, rest sourced from reference TRBV5-6 and TRBJ2-7, is DAGVTQSPTHLIKTRGQQVTLRCSPKSGHDTVSWYQQALGQGPQFIFQYYEEEERQRGNFPDRFSGHQFPNYSSELNVNALLLGDSALYLCASSQQDYEQYFGPGTRLTVT.

V usage is TRBV9 and J usage is TRBJ2-2, with 7 bases aligning to TRBD1. With 0 bases clipped from V and 2 bases from J, the junction kept 7 bases outside the gene matches. Germline V gene data show CDR1 as SGDLS and CDR2 as YYNGEE. CDR3 size: 17 residues. This chain's CDR3 is CASSVDVWTGNTGELFF. CDR3 DNA: TGTGCCAGCAGCGTAGATGTTTGGACAGGAAACACCGGGGAGCTGTTTTTT.

The rearrangement links TRBV6-5 to TRBJ2-3; the D gene is possibly TRBD1 (6 bases). This CDR3 has 15 residues. The germline CDR1 and CDR2 sequences are MNHEY and SVGAGI. Trimming cost V 0 bases and J 5 bases, with 12 bases left between them. CDR3 nucleotide sequence: TGTGCCAGCAGTTACTCGAATCAGGGGAGAGATACGCAGTATTTT. This translates into CASSYSNQGRDTQYF.

A word on this clone: Compared with germline, one end of the junction differs, possibly owing to a read error. This chain connects TRBV6-6 to TRBJ1-5; 7 nucleotides match TRBD1. Germline CDR1 reads MNHNY; CDR2 reads SVGAGI (reference sequence). The CDR3 totals 15 residues. The CDR3 coding sequence is TGTGCCGGCAGTTCGGCCGGGACAGATAATCAGCCCCAGCATTTT. This codes for CAGSSAGTDNQPQHF.

The J gene is TRBJ2-1, the V gene TRBV9; TRBD1 matches at 7 bases. After removal of 6 bases from V and 2 bases from J, the junction contained 8 bases not matched to a gene. The germline V gene has CDR1 SGDLS and CDR2 YYNGEE. The CDR3 covers 15 residues. The CDR3 DNA reads TGTGCCAGCAATTCATGGGGGACAGCCTACAATGAGCAGTTCTTC. Translated: CASNSWGTAYNEQFF.

This chain joins TRBV6-1 and TRBJ1-6; 11 nucleotides align to TRBD1. Germline assignment: CDR1 MNHNS and CDR2 SASEGT. Trimming took 4 bases from V and 4 from J; bases not matched to a gene: 3. The CDR3 sequence is 16 residues long. The DNA for the CDR3 is TGTGCCAGCAGTGGGACAGGGGGCTTTTATAATTCACCCCTCCACTTT. Translation: CASSGTGGFYNSPLHF.

The rearrangement links TRBV29-1 to TRBJ1-2, with 8 nucleotides matching TRBD1. CDR1 and CDR2 from the germline V gene are SQVTM and ANQGSEA. J lost 7 bases, V lost 4 bases, and 11 bases had no gene match. The CDR3 has 14 residues. The chain's CDR3 is CSVAGLQGGRGYTF. CDR3 sequence (DNA): TGCAGCGTTGCGGGCCTACAGGGGGGCCGTGGCTACACCTTC.

The CDR3 protein is CASSQSSGAPYEQYF. CDR3 sequence (DNA): TGCGCCAGCAGCCAAAGTAGCGGTGCCCCCTACGAGCAGTACTTC. This chain connects TRBV4-3 to TRBJ2-7, with D maybe TRBD2 (6 bases). The CDR3 has 15 amino acids. The V end lost 2 bases, the J end lost 2 bases, and 13 bases lay between the germline ends. The V gene's germline CDR1 is LGHNA and CDR2 YSLEER.

This chain connects TRBV7-2 to TRBJ2-7, with D perhaps matching TRBD1 (5 bases). This CDR3 is 15 amino acids long. Trimming stripped 5 bases from V and 0 bases from J, with 14 bases between. Per the germline V gene, CDR1 is SGHTA and CDR2 is FQGNSA. The CDR3 sequence is CASSAGHSVSYEQYF. As DNA, the CDR3 is TGTGCCAGCAGCGCCGGACATTCTGTCTCCTACGAGCAGTACTTC.

The chain is built from TRBV30 and TRBJ2-7; 8 bases are shared with TRBD2. CDR1 is GTSNPN, CDR2 SVGIG, per germline (reference sequence). This CDR3 contains 13 residues. Trimming removed 3 bases from V and 6 bases from J; junction bases left unmatched: 7. CDR3 amino acids: CAWSPGLGTEQYF. DNA of the CDR3: TGTGCCTGGAGCCCGGGACTAGGCACCGAGCAGTACTTC. Using reference TRBV30 and TRBJ2-7 for the parts outside the CDR3, the full variable domain is SQTIHQWPATLVQPVGSPLSLECTVEGTSNPNLYWYRQAAGRGLQLLFYSVGIGQISSEVPQNLSASRPQDRQFILSSKKLLLSDSGFYLCAWSPGLGTEQYFGPGTRLTVT.

The genes are TRBV27 and TRBJ1-1; D possibly corresponds to TRBD1 (5 bases). Germline V CDR1 and CDR2: MNHEY, SMNVEV (reference sequence). This CDR3 contains 14 residues. With 5 bases removed from V and 1 base from J, the gap between germline ends came to 11 bases. Here the CDR3 reads CASSQNTGNTEAFF. Written as DNA, the CDR3 is TGTGCCAGCAGTCAGAACACAGGGAACACTGAAGCTTTCTTT.

The rearrangement uses TRBV5-1 and TRBJ2-1, with D perhaps TRBD2 (5 bases). This CDR3 comprises 12 residues. Germline values: CDR1 SGHRS, CDR2 YFSETQ. The V gene lost 2 bases and the J gene lost 7 bases, with 7 bases spanning the gap. CDR3 protein: CASSLTGNEQFF. CDR3 nucleotide sequence: TGCGCCAGCAGCTTAACGGGGAATGAGCAGTTCTTC. The full variable domain, in which reference TRBV5-1 and TRBJ2-1 provide the parts outside the CDR3, is KAGVTQTPRYLIKTRGQQVTLSCSPISGHRSVSWYQQTPGQGLQFLFEYFSETQRNKGNFPGRFSGRQFSNSRSEMNVSTLELGDSALYLCASSLTGNEQFFGPGTRLTVL.

Points on this clone: Other nucleotide sequences from this sample produce the same CDR3. The V and J genes are TRBV29-1 and TRBJ1-1, with 9 positions matching TRBD1. Germline trimming cut 3 bases from V and 6 bases from J; bases unmatched to any gene: 5. Germline V gene lookup returns CDR1 SQVTM and CDR2 ANQGSEA. This CDR3 has 13 residues. The CDR3 DNA reads TGCAGCGTTGATACAGGGGGCAGCCCTGAAGCTTTCTTT. As protein: CSVDTGGSPEAFF.

The genes are TRBV7-2 and TRBJ1-2, with 10 bases lining up with TRBD1. Germline assignment: CDR1 SGHTA and CDR2 FQGNSA. The V segment lost 0 bases and the J segment 6 bases; nucleotides outside the gene matches: 4. This CDR3 has 15 residues. CDR3 protein: CASSLARQGADGYTF. CDR3 nucleotide sequence: TGTGCCAGCAGCTTAGCGAGACAGGGGGCGGATGGCTACACCTTC. Looking up the rest from reference TRBV7-2 and TRBJ1-2 gives the full variable domain: GAGVSQSPSNKVTEKGKDVELRCDPISGHTALYWYRQSLGQGLEFLIYFQGNSAPDKSGLPSDRFSAERTGGSVSTLTIQRTQQEDSAVYLCASSLARQGADGYTFGSGTRLTVV.

The rearrangement links TRBV7-9 to TRBJ1-4, with a tentative D call TRBD1 (6 bases). From germline, CDR1 is SEHNR and CDR2 FQNEAQ (reference sequence). Trimming left V 5 bases short and J 0 bases short, with 13 bases between. The CDR3 extends over 16 amino acids. As DNA, the CDR3 is TGTGCCAGCAGCGAAGGGGGAGGGTCAACTAATGAAAAACTGTTTTTT. This sequence encodes CASSEGGGSTNEKLFF. The whole variable domain, remainder taken from reference TRBV7-9 and TRBJ1-4, is DTGVSQNPRHKITKRGQNVTFRCDPISEHNRLYWYRQTLGQGPEFLTYFQNEAQLEKSRLLSDRFSAERPKGSFSTLEIQRTEQGDSAMYLCASSEGGGSTNEKLFFGSGTQLSVL.

The genes are TRBV7-6 and TRBJ1-4; the match to TRBD1 covers 8 bases. The CDR3 has 14 amino acids. CDR1 SGHVS and CDR2 FNYEAQ come from the germline V gene. V lost 5 bases to trimming and J lost 8 bases; unmatched junction nucleotides: 7. The CDR3 nucleotides are TGTGCCAGCAGCCGCTCCAGGGGGCGCGAAAAACTGTTTTTT. Translated, it gives CASSRSRGREKLFF.

This clone was detected only a few times. The V gene is TRBV6-1, the J gene TRBJ1-4; 9 bases agree with TRBD1. This CDR3 comprises 16 residues. V trimming: 4 bases; J trimming: 9 bases; junction bases outside the gene matches: 12. Germline CDR1 MNHNS, CDR2 SASEGT. The CDR3 region is CASSARDRDGGQKLFF. Written as DNA, the CDR3 is TGTGCCAGCAGTGCCCGGGACAGGGATGGGGGGCAAAAACTGTTTTTT.

This chain joins TRBV6-5 and TRBJ1-6; D perhaps matches TRBD1 (6 bases). CDR3 length: 13 residues. Germline V gene lookup returns CDR1 MNHEY and CDR2 SVGAGI. V lost 6 bases and J lost 7, with 10 bases in between. The CDR3: CASRDSRNSPLHF. The CDR3 DNA is TGTGCCAGCAGGGACAGCCGAAATTCACCCCTCCACTTT.